Below, 32 T cell receptor beta chains from the same sample are listed, as sequenced in a study of OX40 agonist ivuxolimab in advanced cancers. The repertoire was sequenced with immunoSEQ multiplex PCR; TCRdb's copy has only in-frame clones and lacks some. In the table there are approximately 110,000 clones, roughly 90% of which are singletons. Material: CD4+ or CD8+ T cells sorted from blood, obtained in a trial of the OX40 agonist ivuxolimab. The receptors shown here come from an adult with an advanced solid tumor such as melanoma, head and neck, liver or kidney cancer.

The CDR3 reads CASSLGSGNEQFF. CDR3 DNA sequence: TGTGCCAGCAGCTTAGGGAGCGGCAATGAGCAGTTCTTC. The chain employs TRBV7-9 and TRBJ2-1; a possible D gene is TRBD2 (5 bases). Trimming pared 1 base from V and 6 bases from J, leaving 7 bases between. CDR1 and CDR2 (germline): SEHNR, FQNEAQ (reference sequence). This CDR3 region has 13 residues.

The chain links TRBV5-1 to TRBJ1-1; no definite D call. Per the germline V gene, CDR1 is SGHRS and CDR2 is YFSETQ. The CDR3 loop spans 16 amino acids. V shed 3 bases and J shed 0 bases, with 15 bases lying between them. This chain's CDR3 is CASSYRVLDMNTEAFF. The DNA for the CDR3 is TGCGCCAGCAGCTATAGGGTACTCGACATGAACACTGAAGCTTTCTTT.

The chain carries TRBV4-3 and TRBJ1-4; D might be TRBD1 (6 bases). CDR3 length equals 14 residues. Germline V gene lookup returns CDR1 LGHNA and CDR2 YSLEER. V lost 6 bases and J 8 bases, leaving 16 bases between the germline ends. CDR3 residues: CASSRQAVEEKLFF. DNA for the CDR3: TGCGCCAGCAGTAGACAGGCGGTTGAAGAAAAACTGTTTTTT.

This clone was recorded once. The chain uses TRBV2 and TRBJ1-5; TRBD1 matches at 10 bases. Trimming cost V 8 bases and J 3 bases; bases outside gene matches: 7. In germline, CDR1 is SNHLY, CDR2 FYNNEI. The CDR3 length is 15 residues. The CDR3 loop is CASSRDRGSNQPQHF. CDR3 DNA sequence: TGTGCCAGCTCCCGGGACAGGGGATCCAATCAGCCCCAGCATTTT.

V usage is TRBV7-2 and J usage is TRBJ1-3; D gene ambiguous. The CDR3 has 16 amino acids. Trimming stripped 1 base from V and 4 bases from J, with 14 bases between. Germline loops: CDR1 SGHTA, CDR2 FQGNSA. CDR3 region: CASSLGATNPGNTIYF. In DNA form, the CDR3 reads TGTGCCAGCAGCTTAGGGGCCACGAATCCCGGAAACACCATATATTTT.

For this clone: Other DNA sequences of this sample code for an identical CDR3. The chain uses TRBV18 and TRBJ1-5; 9 nucleotides match TRBD1. Germline V gene lookup returns CDR1 KGHSH and CDR2 LQKENI. V was clipped by 6 bases and J by 6 bases; unmatched bases: 15. CDR3 length: 17 amino acids. In DNA form, the CDR3 reads TGTGCCAGCTCGCCAGGGTCGGGACAGGGTATTCTTCAGCCCCAGCATTTT. Translation gives CASSPGSGQGILQPQHF.

The rearrangement links TRBV25-1 to TRBJ1-4, with D perhaps matching TRBD1 (5 bases). Germline values: CDR1 MGHDK, CDR2 SYGVNS. V was pared by 4 bases and J by 8 bases, with 14 bases between. CDR3 length: 14 amino acids. Here the CDR3 DNA reads TGTGCCAGCAGTGGGTCGGGGGATGGGGAAAAACTGTTTTTT. It translates to CASSGSGDGEKLFF.

This chain connects TRBV25-1 to TRBJ1-2; perhaps TRBD1 as D (5 bases). The CDR3 runs 13 residues. The V gene lost 2 bases and the J gene lost 8 bases, with 12 bases spanning the gap. Per germline, CDR1 MGHDK and CDR2 SYGVNS. CDR3 coding DNA: TGTGCCAGCAGTGAAGGGGGAGGGAACGGCTACACCTTC. Amino acids: CASSEGGGNGYTF.

This clone occurred once. The chain couples TRBV6-6 to TRBJ1-4; 7 bases map to TRBD1. Looked up from germline, CDR1 is MNHNY and CDR2 is SVGAGI (reference sequence). The ends lost 2 bases at V and 7 bases at J; junction bases unmatched: 4. This CDR3 comprises 14 residues. Here the CDR3 reads CASSYRDRSEKLFF. The CDR3 bases are TGTGCCAGCAGTTACCGGGACAGAAGTGAAAAACTGTTTTTT.

The chain employs TRBV25-1 and TRBJ2-7; 7 bases line up with TRBD2. The CDR3 has 14 amino acids. The V and J ends lost 2 bases and 5 bases, in that order; junction bases with no gene match: 6. The germline CDR1 and CDR2 sequences are MGHDK and SYGVNS. The CDR3 nucleotides are TGTGCCAGCAGTGAAAGGAAGGGGAGGGACGAGCAGTACTTC. Translation: CASSERKGRDEQYF.

The genes are TRBV5-1 and TRBJ2-5, with a tentative D call TRBD1 (6 bases). The V gene's germline CDR1 is SGHRS and CDR2 YFSETQ. CDR3 length equals 14 residues. Trimming left V 0 bases short and J 5 bases short, with 11 bases between. CDR3 nucleotides: TGCGCCAGCAGCTTGGGGTCAGGGGAGGAGACCCAGTACTTC. This codes for CASSLGSGEETQYF.

V and J are TRBV5-1 and TRBJ2-7, with D perhaps matching TRBD2 (6 bases). Germline values: CDR1 SGHRS, CDR2 YFSETQ. This CDR3 is 14 amino acids long. V gave up 4 bases and J gave up 6 bases, with 17 bases separating them. The CDR3 loop is CASSGGLTGSEQYF. In nucleotides, the CDR3 is TGCGCCAGCAGCGGAGGACTAACTGGTTCCGAGCAGTACTTC.

This clone was observed a few times. This chain uses TRBV19 with TRBJ1-2, with D hard to call. CDR1 and CDR2 (germline): LNHDA, SQIVND (reference sequence). The CDR3 extends over 13 amino acids. Trimming removed 4 bases from V and 7 bases from J, with 13 bases in between. The CDR3 nucleotides are TGTGCCAGTAGTAGCCACCCTAACCTTGGCTACACCTTC. Translated: CASSSHPNLGYTF.

The chain links TRBV5-4 to TRBJ2-7; 8 nucleotides line up with TRBD2. V gave up 3 bases and J gave up 5 bases; unmatched junction bases: 1. Germline CDR1 reads SGHNT; CDR2 reads YYREEE (reference sequence). There are 12 residues in the CDR3. The CDR3 is CASSYSGDEQYF. In nucleotides, the CDR3 is TGTGCCAGCAGCTATAGCGGGGACGAGCAGTACTTC.

The rearrangement links TRBV12-5 to TRBJ2-5, with D possibly matching TRBD1 (6 bases). In germline, CDR1 is LGHNT, CDR2 FRNRAP. V was pared by 3 bases and J by 3 bases, with 8 bases between. CDR3 length: 13 residues. The CDR3 spells CASGFGQKETQYF. In nucleotides, the CDR3 is TGTGCTAGTGGTTTCGGACAGAAAGAGACCCAGTACTTC.

The V and J genes are TRBV6-5 and TRBJ1-2, with 8 bases that match TRBD1. This CDR3 spans 14 amino acids. Trimming removed 0 bases from V and 9 bases from J; junction bases left unmatched: 6. Germline CDR1 is MNHEY and CDR2 is SVGAGI. Here the CDR3 DNA reads TGTGCCAGCAGTTACTCGAATGCAGGGGGCAGCTACACCTTC. It translates to CASSYSNAGGSYTF.

V is TRBV27 and J is TRBJ1-2; 10 positions match TRBD1. J gave up 2 bases and V 2 bases, and 5 bases lay outside the gene matches. Germline CDR1 MNHEY, CDR2 SMNVEV (reference sequence). The CDR3 spans 16 residues. The CDR3: CASSLRGQGSNYGYTF. The CDR3 DNA is TGTGCCAGCAGTTTAAGGGGACAGGGGTCCAACTATGGCTACACCTTC.

This clone was seen only once. J is TRBJ2-5 and V is TRBV19; D unresolved. Between the trimmed V and J ends, which lost 6 bases and 4 bases, there was a span of 15 bases. Germline V lookup: CDR1 LNHDA, CDR2 SQIVND (reference sequence). The CDR3 runs 14 residues. The DNA of the CDR3 is TGTGCCAGTAGCAAGCCCCCACGAGGAGAGACCCAGTACTTC. Protein: CASSKPPRGETQYF.

In the case of this clone: The sample contains more than one DNA sequence encoding this CDR3. J is TRBJ2-5 and V is TRBV28; perhaps TRBD1 as D (5 bases). The germline V gene encodes CDR1 MDHEN and CDR2 SYDVKM. This CDR3 spans 12 amino acids. Trimming removed 11 bases at V and 3 bases at J, with 13 bases between. Here the CDR3 DNA reads TGTGCCTCACGGGCAGGGAAAGAGACCCAGTACTTC. It translates to CASRAGKETQYF.

V and J are TRBV7-8 and TRBJ1-1; D uncertain. This CDR3 spans 18 amino acids. V dropped 3 bases and J dropped 6 bases, with 26 bases sitting between them. Germline CDR1 and CDR2: SGHVS and FQNEAQ. CDR3 DNA: TGTGCCAGCAGCTTTTACGGACGTTCAGTAGGAAAAATCGCTGAAGCTTTCTTT. The encoded protein is CASSFYGRSVGKIAEAFF.

The V gene is TRBV19, the J gene TRBJ2-5, with a tentative D call TRBD1 (6 bases). Deletions cut 7 bases from V and 0 bases from J, with 21 bases between. The CDR3 is 17 residues long. Germline CDR1 LNHDA, CDR2 SQIVND (reference sequence). The CDR3 is CASKGGPTGGYQETQYF. CDR3 coding DNA: TGTGCCAGTAAAGGGGGACCTACCGGTGGGTACCAAGAGACCCAGTACTTC.

The chain recombines TRBV6-6 with TRBJ2-7; D is possibly TRBD1 or TRBD2 (5 bases each). The V end was cut by 4 bases, the J end by 7 bases, with 17 bases between. This CDR3 region has 14 residues. Germline values: CDR1 MNHNY, CDR2 SVGAGI (reference sequence). This chain's CDR3 is CASSFGTGLGEQYF. CDR3 in DNA: TGTGCCAGCAGTTTTGGGACGGGCCTTGGGGAGCAGTACTTC.

CDR3 residues: CASSVNGGQGEAFF. The CDR3 DNA reads TGTGCCAGCAGCGTAAACGGGGGGCAGGGTGAAGCTTTCTTT. The chain couples TRBV9 to TRBJ1-1, with D possibly TRBD1 on 6 matching bases. Germline-derived CDR1 and CDR2 are SGDLS and YYNGEE. There are 14 residues in the CDR3. V lost 1 base, J lost 7 bases, and 14 bases lay in between.

V and J are TRBV5-1 and TRBJ2-3; D is uncertain. Trimming took off 7 bases at V and 1 base at J, with 13 bases between the two ends. Germline CDR1 SGHRS, CDR2 YFSETQ. CDR3 size: 14 residues. The CDR3 protein is CASGPQAGTDTQYF. The DNA for the CDR3 is TGCGCCAGCGGCCCCCAAGCAGGCACAGATACGCAGTATTTT.

V is TRBV5-6 and J is TRBJ1-5; no firm D call. The ends were cut back, 0 bases at V and 5 bases at J, with 6 bases in the middle. CDR3 length equals 13 residues. The V gene's germline CDR1 is SGHDT and CDR2 YYEEEE. CDR3 residues: CASSLASDQPQHF. The CDR3 DNA sequence: TGTGCCAGCAGCTTGGCTTCGGATCAGCCCCAGCATTTT.

This clone was picked up one time. V and J are TRBV10-2 and TRBJ1-5; a weak D match, TRBD1 (5 bases). Germline V gene sequence: CDR1 WSHSY, CDR2 SAAADI. The CDR3 length is 20 residues. Trimming cost V 0 bases and J 0 bases, with 21 bases left between them. CDR3 sequence (DNA): TGCGCCAGCAGTGAGTCGTACACCCAGGGTACGGGTAATAGCAATCAGCCCCAGCATTTT. This codes for CASSESYTQGTGNSNQPQHF.

The J gene is TRBJ2-7, the V gene TRBV27; 12 positions match TRBD2. The CDR3 length is 15 residues. The V gene's germline CDR1 is MNHEY and CDR2 SMNVEV (reference sequence). Trimming cost V 6 bases and J 6 bases; bases outside gene matches: 9. The CDR3 sequence: CASRTLAGGPGEQYF. CDR3 nucleotide sequence: TGTGCCAGCAGAACTCTAGCGGGAGGGCCTGGCGAGCAGTACTTC.

The chain employs TRBV19 and TRBJ2-3, with no clear D. The V end was cut by 0 bases, the J end by 5 bases, with 3 bases between. Germline values: CDR1 LNHDA, CDR2 SQIVND (reference sequence). The CDR3 contains 12 residues. Written as DNA, the CDR3 is TGTGCCAGTAGTATAGATCGAGATACGCAGTATTTT. Translation gives CASSIDRDTQYF.

This clone has a handful of counts. The chain joins TRBV28 to TRBJ1-2; D call uncertain. The V gene lost 4 bases and the J gene lost 6 bases, with 9 bases spanning the gap. CDR3 size: 12 residues. Germline V gene lookup returns CDR1 MDHEN and CDR2 SYDVKM. CDR3 DNA sequence: TGTGCCAGCAGTTCAGCTCGCCATGGCTACACCTTC. This sequence encodes CASSSARHGYTF.

This rearrangement joins TRBV4-1 to TRBJ2-3; no firm D call. V was clipped by 1 base and J by 3 bases, with 11 bases between them. Germline V gene lookup returns CDR1 MGHRA and CDR2 YSYEKL. The CDR3 is made up of 15 amino acids. The CDR3 here is CASSQGLIGTDTQYF. The CDR3 DNA reads TGCGCCAGCAGCCAAGGACTGATCGGGACAGATACGCAGTATTTT.

The chain joins TRBV19 to TRBJ2-3; TRBD2 is a possible D gene (5 bases). The V end lost 6 bases, the J end lost 2 bases, and 12 bases lay between the germline ends. The germline V gene encodes CDR1 LNHDA and CDR2 SQIVND (reference sequence). The CDR3 loop spans 14 amino acids. Here the CDR3 DNA reads TGTGCCAGTAGACCTTCAGCGGACACAGATACGCAGTATTTT. Its translation is CASRPSADTDTQYF.

The genes are TRBV7-9 and TRBJ1-5, with D possibly matching TRBD1 (5 bases). The V end lost 4 bases, the J end lost 3 bases, and 13 bases lay between the germline ends. The CDR3 has 15 residues. Germline lookup yields CDR1 SEHNR and CDR2 FQNEAQ (reference sequence). The CDR3 reads CASSSMGVDNQPQHF. The CDR3 DNA reads TGTGCCAGCAGCTCAATGGGGGTAGACAATCAGCCCCAGCATTTT.